This T cell receptor (beta chain) was found in a study of beta chain features in type 1 diabetes. What was sequenced were expressed TCRB transcripts, since all of the isolated RNA had been reverse transcribed. Sequenced by immunoSEQ multiplex PCR; TCRdb stores in-frame clones only, minus some. Of 120,000 to 150,000 clones in the sample, 40% to 55% are singletons; the top ten hold around 0.39%. As to this clone: Its antigen is not identified.

There are 12 residues in the CDR3. The V end was cut by 6 bases, the J end by 6 bases, with 11 bases between. Per germline, CDR1 MDHEN and CDR2 SYDVKM. Study-wide results and caveats: Highly expressing activated T cells could be over-counted with a cDNA template. Insertions were fewer and deletions more numerous at VDJ junctions in type 1 diabetes patients. Among all four CD4+ subsets, Type 1 diabetes patients had TCRB CDR3s that were moderately but significantly shorter.

This sequence was found in a man aged 18 to 30 in good health. Sequencing was done on a sample of Tregs from blood. J is TRBJ1-1 and V is TRBV28; D ambiguous. The CDR3 DNA reads TGTGCCAGCAGCCGGAGGGTCGCTGAAGCTTTCTTT. It specifies CASSRRVAEAFF. The whole variable domain, filled in from reference TRBV28 and TRBJ1-1, reads DVKVTQSSRYLVKRTGEKVFLECVQDMDHENMFWYRQDPGLGLRLIYFSYDVKMKEKGDIPEGYSVSREKKERFSLILESASTNQTSMYLCASSRRVAEAFFGQGTRLTVV.